This note documents a single T cell receptor beta chain sequence. Antigen unknown. CD8 cells classed as naive were CD45RO-negative and positively selected for CCR7, excluding terminally differentiated effector memory CD45RA+ cells. This sample is part of a study of shared clonotypes between healthy human individuals. At the level of the study: CD4 naive and memory got three plates each, CD8 naive two, CD8 memory one.

Deep-level assay runs were performed. Data came from immunoSEQ multiplex PCR; TCRdb stores just in-frame clones and leaves some out. The table has about 2.1 million clones, just under 95% seen once. Study conclusions and caveats: Roughly 5% of naive CD4 clonotypes were shared across a few donors.

V shed 0 bases and J 3 bases; nucleotides not matched to a gene: 6. CDR1 and CDR2 from the germline V gene are MGHDK and SYGVNS. The CDR3 length is 16 residues. The V gene is TRBV25-1, the J gene TRBJ2-7; the match to TRBD1 covers 9 bases. Source material: naive CD8+ T cells from PBMCs. The clonotype was recovered from a man aged 18 to 29 in good health. Some clones in this sample may be carry-over from other donors' samples. The DNA of the CDR3 is TGTGCCAGCAGTGAATACCGGACAGGGGACTTCTACGAGCAGTACTTC. Translating gives CASSEYRTGDFYEQYF.